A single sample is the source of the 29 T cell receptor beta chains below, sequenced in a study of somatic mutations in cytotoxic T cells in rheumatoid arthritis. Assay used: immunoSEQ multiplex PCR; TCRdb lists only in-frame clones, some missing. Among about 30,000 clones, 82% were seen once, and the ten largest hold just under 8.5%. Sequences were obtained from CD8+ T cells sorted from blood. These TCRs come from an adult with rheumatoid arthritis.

This chain's CDR3 is CASSLQGAGAGELFF. CDR3 coding DNA: TGTGCCAGCAGCCTCCAGGGGGCGGGGGCCGGGGAGCTGTTTTTT. The chain combines TRBV5-6 with TRBJ2-2; tentatively, D is TRBD1 (8 bases). The germline V gene has CDR1 SGHDT and CDR2 YYEEEE. CDR3 length equals 15 residues. V lost 4 bases and J 6 bases, leaving 16 bases between the germline ends.

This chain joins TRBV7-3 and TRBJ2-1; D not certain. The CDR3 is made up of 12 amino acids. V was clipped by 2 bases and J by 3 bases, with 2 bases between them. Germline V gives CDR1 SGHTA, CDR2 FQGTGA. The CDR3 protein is CASSLDYNEQFF. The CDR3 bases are TGTGCCAGCAGCTTAGACTACAATGAGCAGTTCTTC.

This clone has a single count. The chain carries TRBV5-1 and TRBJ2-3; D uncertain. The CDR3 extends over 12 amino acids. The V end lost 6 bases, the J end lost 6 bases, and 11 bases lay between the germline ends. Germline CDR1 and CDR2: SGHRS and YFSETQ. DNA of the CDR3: TGCGCCAGCACCTTCCCCGGGGATACGCAGTATTTT. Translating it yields CASTFPGDTQYF. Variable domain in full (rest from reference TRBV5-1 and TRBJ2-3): KAGVTQTPRYLIKTRGQQVTLSCSPISGHRSVSWYQQTPGQGLQFLFEYFSETQRNKGNFPGRFSGRQFSNSRSEMNVSTLELGDSALYLCASTFPGDTQYFGPGTRLTVL.

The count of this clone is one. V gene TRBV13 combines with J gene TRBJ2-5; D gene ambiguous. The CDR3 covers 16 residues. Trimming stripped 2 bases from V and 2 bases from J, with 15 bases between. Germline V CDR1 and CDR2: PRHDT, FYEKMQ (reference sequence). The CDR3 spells CASSLRARSSQETQYF. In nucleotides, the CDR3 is TGTGCCAGCAGCTTAAGGGCTCGGTCGTCGCAAGAGACCCAGTACTTC.

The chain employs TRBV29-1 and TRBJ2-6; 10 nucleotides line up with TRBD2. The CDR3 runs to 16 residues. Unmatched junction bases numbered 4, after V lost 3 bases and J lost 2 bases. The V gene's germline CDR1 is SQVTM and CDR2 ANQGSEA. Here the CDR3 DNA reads TGCAGCGTTGATGGGCTAGCGGGAGCTGGGGCCAACGTCCTGACTTTC. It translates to CSVDGLAGAGANVLTF.

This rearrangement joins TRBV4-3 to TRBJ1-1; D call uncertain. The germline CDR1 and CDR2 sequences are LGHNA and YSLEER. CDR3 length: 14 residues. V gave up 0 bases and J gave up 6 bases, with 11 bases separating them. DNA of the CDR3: TGCGCCAGCAGCCAAGACTGGGGAGCACCTGAAGCTTTCTTT. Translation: CASSQDWGAPEAFF.

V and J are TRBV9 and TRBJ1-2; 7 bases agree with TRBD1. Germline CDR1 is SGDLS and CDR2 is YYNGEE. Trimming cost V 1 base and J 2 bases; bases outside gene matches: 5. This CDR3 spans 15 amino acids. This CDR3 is CASSVNQGGNYGYTF. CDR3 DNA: TGTGCCAGCAGCGTAAATCAGGGGGGGAACTATGGCTACACCTTC.

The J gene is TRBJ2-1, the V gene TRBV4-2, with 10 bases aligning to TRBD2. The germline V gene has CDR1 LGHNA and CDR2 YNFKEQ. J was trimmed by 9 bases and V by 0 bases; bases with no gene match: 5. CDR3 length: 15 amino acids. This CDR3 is CASSQDPSGGSEQFF. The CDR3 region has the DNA TGTGCCAGCAGCCAAGATCCTAGCGGGGGTAGTGAGCAGTTCTTC.

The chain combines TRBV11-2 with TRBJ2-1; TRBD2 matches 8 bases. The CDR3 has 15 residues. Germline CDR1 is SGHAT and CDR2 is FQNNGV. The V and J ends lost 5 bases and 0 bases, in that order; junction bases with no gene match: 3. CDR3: CASSPGLASYNEQFF. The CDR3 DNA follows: TGTGCCAGCAGCCCCGGACTAGCCTCCTACAATGAGCAGTTCTTC. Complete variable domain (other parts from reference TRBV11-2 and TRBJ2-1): EAGVAQSPRYKIIEKRQSVAFWCNPISGHATLYWYQQILGQGPKLLIQFQNNGVVDDSQLPKDRFSAERLKGVDSTLKIQPAKLEDSAVYLCASSPGLASYNEQFFGPGTRLTVL.

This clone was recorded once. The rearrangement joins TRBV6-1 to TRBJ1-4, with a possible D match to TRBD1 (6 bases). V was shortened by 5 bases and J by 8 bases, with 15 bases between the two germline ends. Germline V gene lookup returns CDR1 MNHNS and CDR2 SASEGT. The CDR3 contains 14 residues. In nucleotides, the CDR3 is TGTGCCAGCAGTAAGGGGGTGTATATAGAAAAACTGTTTTTT. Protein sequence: CASSKGVYIEKLFF.

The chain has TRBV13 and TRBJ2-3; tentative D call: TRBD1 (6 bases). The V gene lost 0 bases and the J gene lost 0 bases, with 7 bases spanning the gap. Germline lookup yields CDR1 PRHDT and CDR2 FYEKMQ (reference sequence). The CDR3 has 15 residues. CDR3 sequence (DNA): TGTGCCAGCAGCTTAGGGGACAGTAGCACAGATACGCAGTATTTT. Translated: CASSLGDSSTDTQYF.

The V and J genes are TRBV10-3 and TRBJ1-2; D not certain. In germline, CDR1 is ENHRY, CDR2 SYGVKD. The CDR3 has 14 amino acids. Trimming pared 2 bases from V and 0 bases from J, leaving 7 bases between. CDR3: CAISEAVANYGYTF. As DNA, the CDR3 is TGTGCCATCAGTGAGGCAGTGGCTAACTATGGCTACACCTTC.

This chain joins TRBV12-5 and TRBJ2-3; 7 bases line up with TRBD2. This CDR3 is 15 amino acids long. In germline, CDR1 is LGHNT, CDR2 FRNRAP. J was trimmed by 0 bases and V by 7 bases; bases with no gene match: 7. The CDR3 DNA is TGTGCTAGTGCCGGGGGGTCTTCGAGCACAGATACGCAGTATTTT. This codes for CASAGGSSSTDTQYF.

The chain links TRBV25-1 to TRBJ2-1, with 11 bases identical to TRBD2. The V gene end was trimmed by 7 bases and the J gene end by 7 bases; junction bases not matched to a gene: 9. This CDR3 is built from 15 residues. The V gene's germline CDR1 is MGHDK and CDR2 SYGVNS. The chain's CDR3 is CASTLAGGHGNEQFF. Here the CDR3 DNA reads TGTGCCAGCACTTTAGCGGGAGGGCACGGAAATGAGCAGTTCTTC. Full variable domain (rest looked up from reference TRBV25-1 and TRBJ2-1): EADIYQTPRYLVIGTGKKITLECSQTMGHDKMYWYQQDPGMELHLIHYSYGVNSTEKGDLSSESTVSRIRTEHFPLTLESARPSHTSQYLCASTLAGGHGNEQFFGPGTRLTVL.

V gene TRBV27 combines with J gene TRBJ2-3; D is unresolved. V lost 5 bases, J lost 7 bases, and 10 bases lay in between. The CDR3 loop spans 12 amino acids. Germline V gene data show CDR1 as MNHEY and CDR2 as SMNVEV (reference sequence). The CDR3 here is CASSDLSNTQYF. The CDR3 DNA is TGTGCCAGCAGTGACCTGTCGAATACGCAGTATTTT.

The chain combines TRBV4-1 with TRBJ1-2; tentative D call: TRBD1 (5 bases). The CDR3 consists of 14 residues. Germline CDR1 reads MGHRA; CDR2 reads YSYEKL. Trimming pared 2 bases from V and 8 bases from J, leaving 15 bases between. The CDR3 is CASSQSPGLGGYTF. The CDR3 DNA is TGCGCCAGCAGCCAATCTCCGGGACTCGGAGGCTACACCTTC.

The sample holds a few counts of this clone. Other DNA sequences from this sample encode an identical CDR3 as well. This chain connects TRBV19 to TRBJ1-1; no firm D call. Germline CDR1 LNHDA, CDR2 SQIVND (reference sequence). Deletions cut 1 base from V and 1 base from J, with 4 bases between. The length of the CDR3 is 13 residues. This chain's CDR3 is CASSIGGNTEAFF. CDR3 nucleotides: TGTGCCAGTAGTATAGGGGGGAACACTGAAGCTTTCTTT. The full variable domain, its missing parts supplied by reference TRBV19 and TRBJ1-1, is DGGITQSPKYLFRKEGQNVTLSCEQNLNHDAMYWYRQDPGQGLRLIYYSQIVNDFQKGDIAEGYSVSREKKESFPLTVTSAQKNPTAFYLCASSIGGNTEAFFGQGTRLTVV.

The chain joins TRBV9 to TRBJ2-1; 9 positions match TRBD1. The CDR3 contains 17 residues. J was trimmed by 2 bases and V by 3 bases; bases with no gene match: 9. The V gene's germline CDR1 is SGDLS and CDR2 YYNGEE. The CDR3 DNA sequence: TGTGCCAGCAGCGCTGAGGGGGGGACAGGGCCCTACAATGAGCAGTTCTTC. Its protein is CASSAEGGTGPYNEQFF.

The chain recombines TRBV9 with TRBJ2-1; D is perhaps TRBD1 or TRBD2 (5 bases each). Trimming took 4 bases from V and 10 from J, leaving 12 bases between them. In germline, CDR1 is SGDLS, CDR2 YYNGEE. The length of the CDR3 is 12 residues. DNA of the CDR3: TGTGCCAGCAGCCCCCCAGGGACCGAGCAGTTCTTC. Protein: CASSPPGTEQFF.

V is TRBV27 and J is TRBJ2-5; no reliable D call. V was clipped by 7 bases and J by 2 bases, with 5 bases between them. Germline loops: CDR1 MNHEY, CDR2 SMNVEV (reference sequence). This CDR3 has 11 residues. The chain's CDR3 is CASTLQETQYF. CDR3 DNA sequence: TGTGCCAGCACCTTACAAGAGACCCAGTACTTC.

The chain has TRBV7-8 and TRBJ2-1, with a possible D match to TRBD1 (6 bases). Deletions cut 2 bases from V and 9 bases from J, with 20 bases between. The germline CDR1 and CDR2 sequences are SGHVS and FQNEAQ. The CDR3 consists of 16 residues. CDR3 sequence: CASSLKVGQVTSEQFF. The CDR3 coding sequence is TGTGCCAGCAGCTTAAAAGTGGGACAAGTCACTAGTGAGCAGTTCTTC.

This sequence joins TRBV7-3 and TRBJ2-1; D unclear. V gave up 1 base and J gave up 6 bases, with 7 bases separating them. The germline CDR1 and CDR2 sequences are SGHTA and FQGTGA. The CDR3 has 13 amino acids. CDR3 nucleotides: TGTGCCAGCAGCTTAATCACGAGCAATGAGCAGTTCTTC. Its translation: CASSLITSNEQFF.

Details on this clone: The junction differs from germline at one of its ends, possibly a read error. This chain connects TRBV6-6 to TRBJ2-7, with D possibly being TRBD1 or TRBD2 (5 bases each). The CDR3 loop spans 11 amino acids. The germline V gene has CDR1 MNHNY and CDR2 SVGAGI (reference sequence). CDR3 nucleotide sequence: TGTGCCAGCAGTTACAGGGACGTCTGGGACTTC. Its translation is CASSYRDVWDF.

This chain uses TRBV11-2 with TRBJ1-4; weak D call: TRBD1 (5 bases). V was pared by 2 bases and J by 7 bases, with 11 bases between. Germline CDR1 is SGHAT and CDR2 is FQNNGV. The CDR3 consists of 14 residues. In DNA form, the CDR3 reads TGTGCCAGCAGCTTAACAGGAAGCCGTGAAAAACTGTTTTTT. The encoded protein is CASSLTGSREKLFF.

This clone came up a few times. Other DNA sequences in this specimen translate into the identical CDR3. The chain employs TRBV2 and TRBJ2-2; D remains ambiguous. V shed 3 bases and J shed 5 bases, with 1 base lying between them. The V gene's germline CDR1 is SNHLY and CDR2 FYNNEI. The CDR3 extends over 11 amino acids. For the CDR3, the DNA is TGTGCCAGCAGTGAGACCGGGGAGCTGTTTTTT. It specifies CASSETGELFF.

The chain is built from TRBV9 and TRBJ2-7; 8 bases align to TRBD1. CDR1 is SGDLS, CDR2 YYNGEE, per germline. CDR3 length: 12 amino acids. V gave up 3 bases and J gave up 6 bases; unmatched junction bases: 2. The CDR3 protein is CASSGDRGEQYF. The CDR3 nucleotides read TGTGCCAGCAGCGGAGACAGGGGCGAGCAGTACTTC. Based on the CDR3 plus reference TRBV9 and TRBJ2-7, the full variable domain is DSGVTQTPKHLITATGQRVTLRCSPRSGDLSVYWYQQSLDQGLQFLIQYYNGEERAKGNILERFSAQQFPDLHSELNLSSLELGDSALYFCASSGDRGEQYFGPGTRLTVT.

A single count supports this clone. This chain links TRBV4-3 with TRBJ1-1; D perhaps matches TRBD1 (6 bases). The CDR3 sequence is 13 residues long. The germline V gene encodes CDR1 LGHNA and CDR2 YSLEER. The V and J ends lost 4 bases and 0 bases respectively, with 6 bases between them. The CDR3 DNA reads TGCGCCAGCAGCCGACAGGTGAACACTGAAGCTTTCTTT. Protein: CASSRQVNTEAFF.

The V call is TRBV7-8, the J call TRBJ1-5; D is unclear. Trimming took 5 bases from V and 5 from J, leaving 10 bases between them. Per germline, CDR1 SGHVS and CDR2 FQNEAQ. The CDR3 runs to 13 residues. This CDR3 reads CASSRTEDQPQHF. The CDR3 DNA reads TGTGCCAGCAGCCGAACAGAGGATCAGCCCCAGCATTTT.

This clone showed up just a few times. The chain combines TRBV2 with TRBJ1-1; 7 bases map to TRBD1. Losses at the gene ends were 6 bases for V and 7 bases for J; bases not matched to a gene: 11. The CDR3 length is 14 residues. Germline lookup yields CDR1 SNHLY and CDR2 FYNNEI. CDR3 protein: CASRLLTGWNEAFF. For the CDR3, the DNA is TGTGCCAGCAGACTTCTGACAGGGTGGAATGAAGCTTTCTTT.